These T cell receptor beta chains were read from a single sample in a study. TCRdb re-analysed the 5' RACE reads in MiXCR, keeping a single row per CDR3 protein. Seen here are some 62,000 distinct CDR3 sequences, approximately 29% observed once, and the top ten hold about 2.3%. The specimen sequenced was tumor-infiltrating naive CD4+ T cells sorted from the breast tumor. Receptors were obtained from a female donor with breast cancer. CDR3s leave out the opening cysteine and the closing phenylalanine or tryptophan. Clone size is stated in some rows and not others, as once, few, many or a class when expanded.

j_call clone_size v_call cdr3_aa
TRBJ2-1 . TRBV14 ASSLDIDGEQF
TRBJ2-1 . TRBV7-3 ASSLLGSNEQF
TRBJ1-1 . TRBV20-1 SARASPGDTEAF
TRBJ1-1 few TRBV27 ASSPRGSTEAF
TRBJ2-2 many TRBV4-1 ASSLSGNTGELF
TRBJ2-1 few TRBV9 ASSPGAGSYNEQF
TRBJ1-5 . TRBV5-1 TSSSGQLNQPQH
TRBJ2-7 few TRBV28 ASSLGVAGPLEQY
TRBJ2-2 few TRBV12-3/TRBV12-4 ASSVLVAAVPTGELF
TRBJ2-3 once TRBV20-1 SARYGQIDAQY
TRBJ2-7 few TRBV9 ASSVGPGGTYEQY
TRBJ2-7 many TRBV5-1 ASSLDRGGNEQY
TRBJ2-7 . TRBV25-1 ASSVGHDSYEQY
TRBJ1-6 . TRBV6-1 ASSGPGTGGSTLH
TRBJ2-3 . TRBV7-2 ASSHRTPLDTQY
TRBJ1-5 few TRBV28 ASSSQTGALAQH
TRBJ2-7 few TRBV20-1 SARAPGGTY